These 25 T cell receptor beta chains originate from one sample sequenced in a study of T cells in Graves' hyperthyroidism and ophthalmopathy. Using RNA transcripts as the source, TCR beta CDR3 regions were amplified. In the first-round RT-PCR of the TCR CDR3, the HTBI primer set was used. TCRdb reprocessed the multiplex PCR reads with MiXCR, giving one entry per CDR3 protein. The data show 280,000 or so distinct CDR3 sequences, less than 30% seen once. The sequencing sample was made of blood. Receptors originate from a man aged 35-49 years with Graves' hyperthyroidism that later progressed to Graves' ophthalmopathy.

The gene calls are TRBV28 and TRBJ1-2, with D perhaps TRBD1 (6 bases). There are 14 residues in the CDR3. Trimming took off 4 bases at V and 6 bases at J, with 15 bases between the two ends. Germline assignment: CDR1 MDHEN and CDR2 SYDVKM. The chain's CDR3 is CASSSGQSPDGYTF. As DNA, the CDR3 is TGTGCCAGCAGTTCCGGACAGTCGCCGGATGGCTACACCTTC.

V is TRBV30 and J is TRBJ2-7, with D perhaps assigned TRBD1 or TRBD2 (5 bases each). The length of the CDR3 is 11 residues. V shed 4 bases and J shed 7 bases, with 11 bases lying between them. Germline lookup yields CDR1 GTSNPN and CDR2 SVGIG (reference sequence). The CDR3 DNA reads TGTGCCTGGAAGGGACCACTGGAGCAGTACTTC. This codes for CAWKGPLEQYF.

The chain recombines TRBV6-1 with TRBJ2-2; D uncertain. V was pared by 6 bases and J by 6 bases, with 14 bases between. Germline CDR1 reads MNHNS; CDR2 reads SASEGT. The CDR3 extends over 14 amino acids. CDR3 bases: TGTGCCAGCAGAACGGCCCTTCTGTCCGGGGAGCTGTTTTTT. This translates into CASRTALLSGELFF.

This clonotype was counted ten times or more. This chain uses TRBV27 with TRBJ1-5; 12 bases fit TRBD1. Germline CDR1 MNHEY, CDR2 SMNVEV (reference sequence). The CDR3 is 15 amino acids. V was pared by 6 bases and J by 2 bases, with 2 bases of the junction left unmatched. The CDR3: CASRGTGGGNQPQHF. As DNA, the CDR3 is TGTGCCAGCAGAGGGACAGGGGGCGGCAATCAGCCCCAGCATTTT.

The rearrangement links TRBV24-1 to TRBJ2-7; 9 bases line up with TRBD2. The ends lost 4 bases at V and 4 bases at J; junction bases unmatched: 7. The germline CDR1 and CDR2 sequences are KGHDR and SFDVKD. This CDR3 region has 15 residues. CDR3 in amino acids: CATSDTAGGGYEQYF. DNA for the CDR3: TGTGCCACCAGTGACACAGCGGGAGGTGGGTACGAGCAGTACTTC.

The rearrangement uses TRBV14 and TRBJ2-2; D is tentatively TRBD1 or TRBD2 (5 bases each). Deletions cut 4 bases from V and 6 bases from J, with 15 bases between. This CDR3 region has 15 residues. Per the germline V gene, CDR1 is SGHDN and CDR2 is FVKESK. DNA for the CDR3: TGTGCCAGCAGCCCTGTCGGGACGGGCCCCGGGGAGCTGTTTTTT. It is translated as CASSPVGTGPGELFF.

This clonotype was counted many times. The chain recombines TRBV7-8 with TRBJ2-2; the match to TRBD2 covers 11 bases. The CDR3 loop spans 17 amino acids. Germline loops: CDR1 SGHVS, CDR2 FQNEAQ. The junction had 13 bases not matched to a gene; V was cut back by 4 bases and J by 9 bases. In nucleotides, the CDR3 is TGTGCCAGCAGCTCGTTTAGCGGGAGGGGCGTAATAAGGGAGCTGTTTTTT. This encodes CASSSFSGRGVIRELFF.

Many counts were recorded for this clonotype. V gene TRBV6-2 or TRBV6-3 combines with J gene TRBJ2-5; TRBD2 aligns across 14 bases. CDR1 is MNHEY, CDR2 SVGEGT, per germline. The CDR3 spans 19 residues. The trim removed 10 bases at V and 2 bases at J, leaving 18 bases unmatched. CDR3 residues: CATLWGLAGERLGQETQYF. The CDR3 nucleotides are TGTGCCACCCTCTGGGGACTAGCGGGAGAACGATTAGGGCAAGAGACCCAGTACTTC.

The chain uses TRBV3-1 and TRBJ2-7; the D gene is possibly TRBD2 (5 bases). The V end lost 0 bases, the J end lost 7 bases, and 13 bases lay between the germline ends. There are 14 residues in the CDR3. Germline V lookup: CDR1 LGHDT, CDR2 YNNKEL (reference sequence). CDR3 in amino acids: CASSQDRRVREQYF. The CDR3 nucleotides are TGTGCCAGCAGCCAAGATAGGCGGGTACGTGAGCAGTACTTC.

This clonotype was counted ten times or more. The chain carries TRBV12-3 or TRBV12-4 and TRBJ2-7; no firm D call. The V and J ends lost 7 bases and 2 bases respectively, with 15 bases between them. The CDR3 spans 14 residues. CDR3: CASTPRPNTYEQYF. The CDR3 DNA reads as TGTGCCAGCACACCCCGCCCGAATACCTACGAGCAGTACTTC.

This clonotype was detected ten times or more. The rearrangement links TRBV5-1 to TRBJ1-2, with D perhaps matching TRBD1 (6 bases). V lost 7 bases, J lost 4 bases, and 11 bases lay in between. The CDR3 has 12 residues. CDR1 SGHRS and CDR2 YFSETQ come from the germline V gene. The CDR3 DNA follows: TGCGCCAGCCAGGACAGCCGCTATGGCTACACCTTC. Protein product: CASQDSRYGYTF.

The V gene is TRBV9, the J gene TRBJ2-5; 11 positions agree with TRBD2. The CDR3 has 15 residues. Germline V gives CDR1 SGDLS, CDR2 YYNGEE. Losses at the gene ends were 4 bases for V and 4 bases for J; bases not matched to a gene: 6. The CDR3 DNA follows: TGTGCCAGCAGCACCGCCGGACTAGCGGGAGAGACCCAGTACTTC. Its translation: CASSTAGLAGETQYF.

At least ten counts were recorded for this clonotype. The chain is built from TRBV3-1 and TRBJ2-5; tentatively, D is TRBD2 (5 bases). The CDR3 loop spans 15 amino acids. V was clipped by 0 bases and J by 2 bases, with 10 bases between them. CDR1 is LGHDT, CDR2 YNNKEL, per germline (reference sequence). CDR3 sequence: CASSQDPAAQETQYF. The DNA of the CDR3 is TGTGCCAGCAGCCAAGACCCAGCGGCACAAGAGACCCAGTACTTC.

This clonotype occurred many times. This chain joins TRBV18 and TRBJ1-1; the D gene is possibly TRBD1 (6 bases). V lost 2 bases and J lost 1, with 8 bases in between. The CDR3 covers 14 residues. Germline-derived CDR1 and CDR2 are KGHSH and LQKENI. This chain's CDR3 is CASSPGQQNTEAFF. In DNA form, the CDR3 reads TGTGCCAGCTCACCAGGACAGCAGAACACTGAAGCTTTCTTT.

This clonotype was counted many times. The chain recombines TRBV27 with TRBJ2-6; TRBD2 matches 7 bases. The length of the CDR3 is 15 residues. Germline V CDR1 and CDR2: MNHEY, SMNVEV (reference sequence). V was clipped by 7 bases and J by 4 bases; unmatched bases: 7. Here the CDR3 reads CASTEGGSGANVLTF. The CDR3 nucleotides are TGTGCCAGCACCGAGGGAGGGTCGGGGGCCAACGTCCTGACTTTC.

The sample holds many counts of this clonotype. The chain has TRBV27 and TRBJ1-2; D unresolved. The CDR3 runs 12 residues. Trimming shortened V by 8 bases and J by 2 bases, and 9 bases separated the two germline ends. Germline lookup yields CDR1 MNHEY and CDR2 SMNVEV (reference sequence). CDR3 DNA sequence: TGTGCCAGCGGACGACGGAACTATGGCTACACCTTC. Translation: CASGRRNYGYTF.

This clonotype was detected ten times or more. The chain combines TRBV29-1 with TRBJ2-7; no reliable D call. CDR3 length equals 11 residues. The ends were cut back, 4 bases at V and 4 bases at J, with 8 bases in the middle. Germline lookup yields CDR1 SQVTM and CDR2 ANQGSEA. CDR3 region: CSVARNYEQYF. DNA of the CDR3: TGCAGCGTTGCCAGAAATTACGAGCAGTACTTC.

About this clonotype: This may come from a read error, since a much larger clone is one base off. The chain uses TRBV12-3 or TRBV12-4 and TRBJ1-1; unclear D gene. The CDR3 is made up of 13 amino acids. V gave up 4 bases and J gave up 0 bases, with 6 bases separating them. The CDR3, as DNA: TGTGCCAGCAGTTACACAGTGAACACTGAAGCTTTCTTT. Encoded protein: CASSYTVNTEAFF.

About this clonotype itself: Relative to the germline gene, one junction end is altered; a read error may explain this. This chain uses TRBV11-2 with TRBJ1-6; D is uncertain. Germline V gives CDR1 SGHAT, CDR2 FQNNGV. The CDR3 runs to 12 residues. The CDR3 loop reads CTSSFRNSPLHF. Written as DNA, the CDR3 is TGTACCAGCAGCTTTCGTAATTCACCCCTCCACTTT.

This clonotype was seen ten or more times. The rearrangement links TRBV19 to TRBJ2-2; 9 nucleotides match TRBD2. CDR3 size: 17 residues. The ends lost 2 bases at V and 5 bases at J; junction bases unmatched: 9. Germline-derived CDR1 and CDR2 are LNHDA and SQIVND (reference sequence). CDR3 loop: CASSIWGSGRRTGELFF. The CDR3 DNA is TGTGCCAGTAGTATATGGGGTAGCGGGAGACGGACCGGGGAGCTGTTTTTT.

This sequence joins TRBV28 and TRBJ1-2; the D gene is possibly TRBD1 (6 bases). Looked up from germline, CDR1 is MDHEN and CDR2 is SYDVKM. V lost 2 bases to trimming and J lost 4 bases, with 8 bases between them. This CDR3 is 13 amino acids long. Here the CDR3 DNA reads TGTGCCAGCAGTTTACAGGGGCTCTATGGCTACACCTTC. This encodes CASSLQGLYGYTF.

The table lists this clonotype with many counts. The V call is TRBV11-2, the J call TRBJ2-2; D not certain. Trimming pared 7 bases from V and 1 base from J, leaving 10 bases between. Germline assignment: CDR1 SGHAT and CDR2 FQNNGV. This CDR3 spans 14 amino acids. As DNA, the CDR3 is TGTGCCAGCATCTTCTCCGGGAACACCGGGGAGCTGTTTTTT. This codes for CASIFSGNTGELFF.

This clonotype showed up many times. The V and J genes are TRBV5-4 and TRBJ2-7; 12 bases are a match to TRBD2. The CDR3 extends over 15 amino acids. The V gene's germline CDR1 is SGHNT and CDR2 YYREEE (reference sequence). Trimming removed 5 bases from V and 5 bases from J; junction bases left unmatched: 8. The CDR3 loop is CASRPSSGRVDEQYF. In nucleotides, the CDR3 is TGTGCCAGCAGACCCTCTAGCGGGAGGGTCGACGAGCAGTACTTC.

This clonotype came up many times. The genes are TRBV24-1 and TRBJ2-5; D ambiguous. CDR3 size: 14 residues. CDR1 and CDR2 (germline): KGHDR, SFDVKD. Trimming took off 4 bases at V and 5 bases at J, with 13 bases between the two ends. The CDR3 DNA reads TGTGCCACCAGTGACGGGTTAGGAATGGAGACCCAGTACTTC. Translation gives CATSDGLGMETQYF.

This clonotype was picked up many times. The chain has TRBV28 and TRBJ1-1, with 9 bases that match TRBD1. CDR1 MDHEN and CDR2 SYDVKM come from the germline V gene. Trimming at V came to 5 bases and at J to 11 bases, leaving 18 bases not matched to a gene. The length of the CDR3 is 16 residues. CDR3 region: CASSPRTGDNTESAFF. In DNA, the CDR3 is TGTGCCAGCAGTCCCCGGACAGGGGATAACACTGAATCGGCTTTCTTT.